This TCR beta chain was identified in a study of CD8 T cells in ankylosing spondylitis. Study-wide results and limits: For ankylosing spondylitis blood, a TCR beta motif of about eight highly homologous variants appeared characteristic.

This clonotype has only a few counts. What it binds is unknown. TCRdb itself ran the 5' RACE reads through MiXCR, one entry per CDR3 protein. Counted here are around 430,000 distinct CDR3 sequences, roughly 18% occurring once; the ten biggest clones make up approximately 0.93%. This CDR3 region has 15 residues. Germline V gene lookup returns CDR1 SNHLY and CDR2 FYNNEI. With V trimmed by 7 bases and J by 6 bases, 7 bases remained unmatched. The chain uses TRBV2 and TRBJ2-2, with 11 bases aligning to TRBD1. The clonotype was recovered from a male donor with ankylosing spondylitis. The specimen sequenced was blood, either unsorted or a sorted T cell fraction (not recorded which). The CDR3 DNA follows: TGTGCCAGCAACCCTTCGGGACAGGGGGCCGGGGAGCTGTTTTTT. This translates into CASNPSGQGAGELFF.